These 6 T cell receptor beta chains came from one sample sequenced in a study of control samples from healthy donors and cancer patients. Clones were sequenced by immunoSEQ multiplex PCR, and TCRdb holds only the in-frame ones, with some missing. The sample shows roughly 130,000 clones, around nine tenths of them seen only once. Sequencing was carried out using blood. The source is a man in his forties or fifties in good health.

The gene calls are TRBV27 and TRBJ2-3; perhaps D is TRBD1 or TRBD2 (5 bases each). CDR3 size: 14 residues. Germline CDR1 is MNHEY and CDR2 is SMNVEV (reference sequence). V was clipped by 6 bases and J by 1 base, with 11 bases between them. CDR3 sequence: CASRRGSGTDTQYF. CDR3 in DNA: TGTGCCAGCAGGAGGGGCTCGGGCACAGATACGCAGTATTTT.

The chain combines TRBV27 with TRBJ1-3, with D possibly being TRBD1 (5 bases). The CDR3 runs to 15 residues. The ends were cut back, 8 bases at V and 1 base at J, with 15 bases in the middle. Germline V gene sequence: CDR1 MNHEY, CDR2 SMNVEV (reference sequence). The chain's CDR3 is CASGFTGGSGNTIYF. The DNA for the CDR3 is TGTGCCAGCGGCTTCACCGGGGGGTCTGGAAACACCATATATTTT.

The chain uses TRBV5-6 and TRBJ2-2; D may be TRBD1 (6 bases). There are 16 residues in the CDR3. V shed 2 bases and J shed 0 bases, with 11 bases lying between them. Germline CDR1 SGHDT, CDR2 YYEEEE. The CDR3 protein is CASSFSGAPNTGELFF. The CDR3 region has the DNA TGTGCCAGCAGCTTCTCAGGGGCTCCGAACACCGGGGAGCTGTTTTTT.

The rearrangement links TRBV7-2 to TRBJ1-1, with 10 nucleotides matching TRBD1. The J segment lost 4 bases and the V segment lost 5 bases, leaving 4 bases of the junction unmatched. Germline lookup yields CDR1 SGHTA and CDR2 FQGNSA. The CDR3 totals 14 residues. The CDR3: CASSRDRGGTEAFF. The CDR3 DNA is TGTGCCAGCAGCCGGGACAGGGGAGGCACTGAAGCTTTCTTT. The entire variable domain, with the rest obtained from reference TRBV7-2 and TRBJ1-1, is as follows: GAGVSQSPSNKVTEKGKDVELRCDPISGHTALYWYRQSLGQGLEFLIYFQGNSAPDKSGLPSDRFSAERTGGSVSTLTIQRTQQEDSAVYLCASSRDRGGTEAFFGQGTRLTVV.

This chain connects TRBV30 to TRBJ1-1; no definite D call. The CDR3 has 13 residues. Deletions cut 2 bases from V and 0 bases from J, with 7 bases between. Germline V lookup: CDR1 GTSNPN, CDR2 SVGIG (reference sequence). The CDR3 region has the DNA TGTGCCTGGAGTCCCGGCATGAACACTGAAGCTTTCTTT. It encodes CAWSPGMNTEAFF.

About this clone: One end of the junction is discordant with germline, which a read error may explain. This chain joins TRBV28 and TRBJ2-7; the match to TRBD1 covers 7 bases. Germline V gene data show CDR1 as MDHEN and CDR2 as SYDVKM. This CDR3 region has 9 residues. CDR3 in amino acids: CASSRQGRF. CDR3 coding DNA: TGTGCCAGCAGTCGACAGGGTCGCTTC.